A single sample is the source of the 23 T cell receptor beta chains below, sequenced in a study of T-cell reconstitution after alpha-beta-depleted transplantation in children. Preparation of the TCRbeta library used unique molecular identifiers. TCRdb called the PCR reads again in MiXCR, with one record for every CDR3 protein. The sample records around 580,000 distinct CDR3 sequences, 25% to 30% being singletons. Sequencing was performed on PBMCs, taken before TCRalphabeta/CD19-depleted stem cell transplant. The receptor source for this set is a boy less than two years old with Wiskott-Aldrich syndrome, due to receive a stem cell transplant.

This chain connects TRBV10-3 to TRBJ2-1, with 10 bases matching TRBD2. The CDR3 loop spans 14 amino acids. The germline gives CDR1 ENHRY, CDR2 SYGVKD. J lost 10 bases, V lost 3 bases, and 6 bases had no gene match. The CDR3 is CAISELAGLGEQFF. CDR3 DNA sequence: TGTGCCATCAGTGAACTAGCGGGACTAGGGGAGCAGTTCTTC.

This rearrangement joins TRBV20-1 to TRBJ2-1; D gene ambiguous. The V gene lost 4 bases and the J gene lost 5 bases, with 3 bases spanning the gap. The CDR3 is 10 amino acids. Germline V gene lookup returns CDR1 DFQATT and CDR2 SNEGSKA (reference sequence). The CDR3: CSAIHNEQFF. CDR3 DNA: TGCAGTGCTATCCACAATGAGCAGTTCTTC.

This chain connects TRBV29-1 to TRBJ2-1, with D possibly being TRBD1 or TRBD2 (5 bases each). V dropped 3 bases and J dropped 9 bases, with 15 bases sitting between them. The CDR3 totals 13 residues. Germline values: CDR1 SQVTM, CDR2 ANQGSEA. The CDR3 DNA is TGCAGCGTTGAGGGACGCCGCCCCCCTGAGCAGTTCTTC. Amino acids: CSVEGRRPPEQFF.

V gene TRBV20-1 combines with J gene TRBJ1-5, with 8 positions matching TRBD1. The CDR3 sequence is 15 residues long. Germline V gene sequence: CDR1 DFQATT, CDR2 SNEGSKA (reference sequence). V trimming: 4 bases; J trimming: 5 bases; junction bases outside the gene matches: 10. CDR3 region: CSAIRGAGGDQPQHF. The CDR3 DNA sequence: TGCAGTGCTATCCGGGGGGCAGGGGGCGATCAGCCCCAGCATTTT.

The chain links TRBV24-1 to TRBJ2-1, with 7 nucleotides matching TRBD2. V shed 4 bases, J shed 8 bases, and the junction held 4 bases outside the gene matches. From germline, CDR1 is KGHDR and CDR2 SFDVKD. The CDR3 has 13 residues. The CDR3 region has the DNA TGTGCCACCAGTGACCCGACTAGCTATGAGCAGTTCTTC. Its translation: CATSDPTSYEQFF.

This clonotype has more than one count but fewer than ten. The V and J genes are TRBV28 and TRBJ2-7; D is unclear. This CDR3 contains 10 residues. Trimming took 8 bases from V and 3 from J, leaving 5 bases between them. The V gene's germline CDR1 is MDHEN and CDR2 SYDVKM. The CDR3 DNA reads TGTGCCAGCGGTATCTACGAGCAGTACTTC. Protein sequence: CASGIYEQYF.

The rearrangement uses TRBV7-2 and TRBJ2-5; possibly TRBD1 or TRBD2 for D (5 bases each). The length of the CDR3 is 15 residues. Trimming removed 7 bases from V and 5 bases from J, with 20 bases in between. Germline loops: CDR1 SGHTA, CDR2 FQGNSA. CDR3 residues: CASTRMGVGGETQYF. CDR3 coding DNA: TGTGCCAGCACGAGGATGGGGGTGGGTGGGGAGACCCAGTACTTC.

This clonotype was recorded a few times. The rearrangement uses TRBV15 and TRBJ2-5; 8 positions agree with TRBD2. CDR1 and CDR2 (germline): LNHNV, YYDKDF (reference sequence). CDR3 length: 17 residues. Trimming removed 1 base from V and 5 bases from J; junction bases left unmatched: 12. This CDR3 reads CATSRALSGLGGETQYF. For the CDR3, the DNA is TGTGCCACCAGCAGAGCTCTCTCGGGACTAGGTGGCGAGACCCAGTACTTC.

This clonotype came up a few times. The rearrangement joins TRBV5-1 to TRBJ2-6; 8 positions match TRBD1. The germline V gene has CDR1 SGHRS and CDR2 YFSETQ. The CDR3 contains 17 residues. The V gene end was trimmed by 3 bases and the J gene end by 0 bases; junction bases not matched to a gene: 5. CDR3 amino acids: CASSSGQAHSGANVLTF. CDR3 DNA: TGCGCCAGCAGCTCGGGACAGGCCCACTCTGGGGCCAACGTCCTGACTTTC. Combining the CDR3 with reference TRBV5-1 and TRBJ2-6 gives the whole variable domain KAGVTQTPRYLIKTRGQQVTLSCSPISGHRSVSWYQQTPGQGLQFLFEYFSETQRNKGNFPGRFSGRQFSNSRSEMNVSTLELGDSALYLCASSSGQAHSGANVLTFGAGSRLTVL.

V gene TRBV2 combines with J gene TRBJ1-1; unclear D gene. The germline V gene has CDR1 SNHLY and CDR2 FYNNEI. This CDR3 spans 14 amino acids. Trimming took off 7 bases at V and 4 bases at J, with 16 bases between the two ends. The CDR3 loop is CASITGERRTEAFF. CDR3 sequence (DNA): TGTGCCAGCATAACGGGCGAGAGACGCACTGAAGCTTTCTTT.

V is TRBV7-2 and J is TRBJ2-1; possible D gene TRBD2, 7 bases. V was shortened by 0 bases and J by 10 bases, with 10 bases between the two germline ends. Germline V gene sequence: CDR1 SGHTA, CDR2 FQGNSA. The CDR3 has 13 amino acids. Here the CDR3 reads CASSLAWGGEQFF. CDR3 in DNA: TGTGCCAGCAGCTTAGCTTGGGGGGGCGAGCAGTTCTTC.

This chain connects TRBV29-1 to TRBJ2-5; the D gene is possibly TRBD2 (6 bases). Germline lookup yields CDR1 SQVTM and CDR2 ANQGSEA. This CDR3 has 14 amino acids. The V and J ends lost 3 bases and 2 bases respectively, with 13 bases between them. The CDR3: CSVDLGGIQETQYF. The CDR3 coding sequence is TGCAGCGTTGATCTCGGCGGGATACAAGAGACCCAGTACTTC.

The chain has TRBV27 and TRBJ2-2; D unresolved. The V and J ends lost 6 bases and 0 bases respectively, with 14 bases between them. The CDR3 is 16 amino acids. Looked up from germline, CDR1 is MNHEY and CDR2 is SMNVEV (reference sequence). The CDR3 nucleotides are TGTGCCAGCAGCCAAAGAGGTGGGCCGAACACCGGGGAGCTGTTTTTT. Protein product: CASSQRGGPNTGELFF.

This clonotype was detected a few times. The chain links TRBV5-1 to TRBJ1-3; TRBD1 agrees at 8 bases. V lost 4 bases and J lost 4; bases outside the gene matches: 1. CDR3 length: 13 amino acids. CDR1 SGHRS and CDR2 YFSETQ come from the germline V gene. The CDR3 DNA reads as TGCGCCAGCAGCAGGGACAGGGGAAACACCATATATTTT. Translation: CASSRDRGNTIYF. The full variable domain, in which reference TRBV5-1 and TRBJ1-3 provide the parts outside the CDR3, is KAGVTQTPRYLIKTRGQQVTLSCSPISGHRSVSWYQQTPGQGLQFLFEYFSETQRNKGNFPGRFSGRQFSNSRSEMNVSTLELGDSALYLCASSRDRGNTIYFGEGSWLTVV.

This clonotype was seen a handful of times. The chain uses TRBV6-2 or TRBV6-3 and TRBJ2-5, with D tentatively TRBD1 (6 bases). Germline CDR1 and CDR2: MNHEY and SVGEGT. Trimming stripped 0 bases from V and 5 bases from J, with 10 bases between. This CDR3 has 14 amino acids. DNA of the CDR3: TGTGCCAGCAGTTACTCGGCAGGGGTGGAGACCCAGTACTTC. Translated, it gives CASSYSAGVETQYF.

V and J are TRBV7-3 and TRBJ2-1; D unresolved. The CDR3 runs to 13 residues. Looked up from germline, CDR1 is SGHTA and CDR2 is FQGTGA. The V end was cut by 2 bases, the J end by 7 bases, with 9 bases between. DNA for the CDR3: TGTGCCAGCAGCTTAGGTAGGGAAAATGAGCAGTTCTTC. Its translation: CASSLGRENEQFF.

The chain recombines TRBV5-1 with TRBJ2-1; D is perhaps TRBD1 (6 bases). The CDR3 extends over 13 amino acids. V gave up 1 base and J gave up 10 bases, with 12 bases separating them. CDR1 SGHRS and CDR2 YFSETQ come from the germline V gene. CDR3 region: CASSLSVGGEQFF. The CDR3 bases are TGCGCCAGCAGCTTGTCGGTTGGGGGCGAGCAGTTCTTC.

This chain joins TRBV5-6 and TRBJ2-3, with 10 bases matching TRBD2. V shed 5 bases, J shed 0 bases, and the junction held 3 bases outside the gene matches. This CDR3 is built from 15 residues. Looked up from germline, CDR1 is SGHDT and CDR2 is YYEEEE. DNA of the CDR3: TGTGCCAGCAGGTCGACTAGCGGGAGCACAGATACGCAGTATTTT. It codes for CASRSTSGSTDTQYF.

In this sample, this clonotype turned up a few times. This chain connects TRBV27 to TRBJ2-7; 11 nucleotides align to TRBD2. V was pared by 6 bases and J by 3 bases, with 4 bases of the junction left unmatched. Germline V gene data show CDR1 as MNHEY and CDR2 as SMNVEV (reference sequence). This CDR3 is built from 14 residues. The CDR3 reads CASRLAGARYEQYF. The CDR3 nucleotides read TGTGCCAGCAGACTAGCGGGAGCCCGCTACGAGCAGTACTTC.

This clonotype was observed a few times. The V call is TRBV6-1, the J call TRBJ2-1, with 12 bases aligning to TRBD2. V lost 6 bases and J lost 14; bases outside the gene matches: 8. Germline assignment: CDR1 MNHNS and CDR2 SASEGT. This CDR3 region has 13 residues. The CDR3 here is CASRARLAGDEFF. The DNA of the CDR3 is TGTGCCAGCAGGGCGCGACTAGCGGGAGATGAGTTCTTC.

V usage is TRBV20-1 and J usage is TRBJ2-3, with TRBD2 matching over 9 bases. The CDR3 is made up of 14 amino acids. From germline, CDR1 is DFQATT and CDR2 SNEGSKA (reference sequence). V dropped 6 bases and J dropped 0; count of bases not matched to a gene: 4. CDR3 residues: CSANSGSSTDTQYF. The DNA for the CDR3 is TGCAGTGCCAATAGCGGGAGCAGCACAGATACGCAGTATTTT.

The V gene is TRBV19, the J gene TRBJ1-2, with 8 bases fitting TRBD1. Germline loops: CDR1 LNHDA, CDR2 SQIVND (reference sequence). CDR3 length equals 16 residues. The J segment lost 2 bases and the V segment lost 0 bases, leaving 5 bases of the junction unmatched. The CDR3: CASSIDPRQGNYGYTF. CDR3 DNA: TGTGCCAGTAGTATAGATCCCCGACAGGGGAACTATGGCTACACCTTC.

The chain employs TRBV21-1 and TRBJ1-5. TRBV21-1 is tagged as a pseudogene. There are 13 residues in the CDR3. As DNA, the CDR3 is TGTGCCAGCAACAAAGTAATCAATCAGCCCCAGCATTTT. The encoded protein is CASNKVINQPQHF.